These 25 T cell receptor beta chains were all obtained from the same sample, sequenced in a study of Ad26.COV2.S vaccination and SARS-CoV-2 variants. Using immunoSEQ multiplex PCR, the repertoire was profiled, and TCRdb retains in-frame clones only, with some absent. The table lists about 280,000 clones, 87% of them singletons, with more than 2.5% in the top ten. Treatment reported: around 19 received Ad26.COV2.S at low or high dose, single or two shots; a few received placebo; per-sample allocation not given. Repertoires come from day 63 after the first vaccine or placebo injection. Source: peripheral blood, taken in a trial of Ad26.COV2.S vaccine versus placebo. These TCRs come from a person between 18 and 60 years old who received the Ad26.COV2.S COVID-19 vaccine or a placebo.

About this clone: The sample carries other DNA sequences with the same CDR3. The chain has TRBV13 and TRBJ2-1, with 14 nucleotides matching TRBD2. The CDR3 runs to 16 residues. Germline CDR1 PRHDT, CDR2 FYEKMQ (reference sequence). Trimming at V came to 6 bases and at J to 4 bases, leaving 5 bases not matched to a gene. CDR3 protein: CASSPGLAGGYNEQFF. CDR3 DNA sequence: TGTGCCAGCAGTCCCGGACTAGCGGGGGGATACAATGAGCAGTTCTTC.

The chain uses TRBV27 and TRBJ2-7, with D possibly being TRBD2 (5 bases). Per the germline V gene, CDR1 is MNHEY and CDR2 is SMNVEV (reference sequence). V shed 2 bases and J shed 5 bases, with 22 bases lying between them. The CDR3 extends over 17 amino acids. The CDR3, as DNA: TGTGCCAGCAGTTTAAACGCCGGCGGGTTTCGTGCGGACGAGCAGTACTTC. Translation: CASSLNAGGFRADEQYF.

This chain connects TRBV7-8 to TRBJ2-7; D may be TRBD1 or TRBD2 (6 bases each). The germline V and J ends were trimmed by 0 bases and 2 bases, with 8 bases remaining between them. CDR3 length: 14 residues. Per the germline V gene, CDR1 is SGHVS and CDR2 is FQNEAQ. The CDR3 region is CASSLAGGPYEQYF. The CDR3 DNA sequence: TGTGCCAGCAGCTTAGCCGGGGGCCCCTACGAGCAGTACTTC.

The chain has TRBV7-9 and TRBJ1-5, with D uncertain. The CDR3 has 12 residues. The V end was cut by 5 bases, the J end by 11 bases, with 13 bases between. CDR1 is SEHNR, CDR2 FQNEAQ, per germline (reference sequence). CDR3 protein: CASSLGFEAQHF. The CDR3 region has the DNA TGTGCCAGCAGCCTCGGGTTCGAGGCCCAGCATTTT.

The V gene is TRBV6-5, the J gene TRBJ2-7, with 8 nucleotides matching TRBD1. CDR3 length: 14 amino acids. V gave up 6 bases and J gave up 3 bases; unmatched junction bases: 7. The germline CDR1 and CDR2 sequences are MNHEY and SVGAGI. The CDR3 DNA follows: TGTGCCAGCAGACCGGGACAGGAGGGCTACGAGCAGTACTTC. Protein: CASRPGQEGYEQYF.

The chain uses TRBV19 and TRBJ1-2, with 10 positions matching TRBD1. The germline V gene has CDR1 LNHDA and CDR2 SQIVND (reference sequence). V shed 6 bases and J 7 bases; nucleotides not matched to a gene: 5. This CDR3 region has 13 residues. The CDR3, as DNA: TGTGCCAGTAGGGGACAGGGGCGGGTTGGCTACACCTTC. Its protein product is CASRGQGRVGYTF.

The CDR3 nucleotides are TGTGCCAGCATCGAAGGGACAAGGGATAATTCACCCCTCCACTTT. This sequence encodes CASIEGTRDNSPLHF. The chain carries TRBV6-5 and TRBJ1-6; maybe TRBD1 (6 bases). The CDR3 has 15 amino acids. V was shortened by 7 bases and J by 5 bases, with 15 bases between the two germline ends. Germline V gives CDR1 MNHEY, CDR2 SVGAGI.

The V call is TRBV14, the J call TRBJ1-6; no clear D. Trimming took off 4 bases at V and 10 bases at J, with 14 bases between the two ends. Germline V lookup: CDR1 SGHDN, CDR2 FVKESK. This CDR3 comprises 14 residues. CDR3 sequence reads: CASSRLSRESPLHF. DNA for the CDR3: TGTGCCAGCAGCCGGCTCAGTCGGGAGTCACCCCTCCACTTT.

The rearrangement joins TRBV7-2 to TRBJ2-5; D possibly corresponds to TRBD1 (5 bases). The CDR3 loop spans 16 amino acids. The germline CDR1 and CDR2 sequences are SGHTA and FQGNSA. The V end was cut by 2 bases, the J end by 2 bases, with 15 bases between. CDR3 sequence: CASSLMIGAAQETQYF. The CDR3 DNA reads as TGTGCCAGCAGCTTAATGATAGGGGCAGCTCAAGAGACCCAGTACTTC.

The rearrangement uses TRBV28 and TRBJ2-7; 7 bases map to TRBD1. This CDR3 contains 13 residues. With V trimmed by 9 bases and J by 1 base, 6 bases remained unmatched. CDR1 is MDHEN and CDR2 is SYDVKM in the germline V gene. The CDR3 nucleotides are TGTGCCAGTGTACCGGGACAGTCCTACGAGCAGTACTTC. Amino acid sequence: CASVPGQSYEQYF. Complete variable domain (other parts from reference TRBV28 and TRBJ2-7): DVKVTQSSRYLVKRTGEKVFLECVQDMDHENMFWYRQDPGLGLRLIYFSYDVKMKEKGDIPEGYSVSREKKERFSLILESASTNQTSMYLCASVPGQSYEQYFGPGTRLTVT.

This clone was recorded only once. This rearrangement joins TRBV11-2 to TRBJ1-1; the match to TRBD1 covers 9 bases. Germline V gene data show CDR1 as SGHAT and CDR2 as FQNNGV. The CDR3 has 14 amino acids. V was clipped by 5 bases and J by 5 bases; unmatched bases: 6. CDR3 nucleotide sequence: TGTGCCAGCAGCCGGGACAGGGTTCGAACTGAAGCTTTCTTT. It is translated as CASSRDRVRTEAFF.

The chain links TRBV5-1 to TRBJ2-7, with a possible D match to TRBD1 (6 bases). Germline values: CDR1 SGHRS, CDR2 YFSETQ. Trimming shortened V by 0 bases and J by 1 base, and 11 bases separated the two germline ends. The CDR3 length is 15 residues. CDR3: CASSLGGPLSYEQYF. For the CDR3, the DNA is TGCGCCAGCAGCTTGGGGGGGCCCCTATCCTACGAGCAGTACTTC.

In DNA form, the CDR3 reads TGTGCCATCAGTGATAGTATAGGGGGCGTCCTCGGCTACACCTTC. Amino acids: CAISDSIGGVLGYTF. The chain uses TRBV10-3 and TRBJ1-2; 7 bases align to TRBD1. This CDR3 is 15 amino acids long. J was trimmed by 8 bases and V by 3 bases; bases with no gene match: 12. Germline CDR1 and CDR2: ENHRY and SYGVKD.

This chain uses TRBV4-1 with TRBJ2-1; D possibly corresponds to TRBD1 (6 bases). Germline assignment: CDR1 MGHRA and CDR2 YSYEKL. The germline V and J ends were trimmed by 6 bases and 3 bases, with 9 bases remaining between them. The CDR3 is 13 residues long. The CDR3 sequence is CASRQTGYNEQFF. Written as DNA, the CDR3 is TGCGCCAGCAGGCAGACAGGCTACAATGAGCAGTTCTTC.

This clone has only one observation. This chain links TRBV5-4 with TRBJ1-1; D not certain. Trimming took 2 bases from V and 8 from J, leaving 13 bases between them. The germline gives CDR1 SGHNT, CDR2 YYREEE (reference sequence). This CDR3 is built from 13 residues. CDR3 residues: CASSFVGLQEAFF. CDR3 DNA: TGTGCCAGCAGCTTCGTAGGACTACAGGAAGCTTTCTTT.

The rearrangement links TRBV19 to TRBJ1-2, with D possibly TRBD1 on 5 matching bases. The CDR3 extends over 13 amino acids. Germline-derived CDR1 and CDR2 are LNHDA and SQIVND (reference sequence). Trimming left V 6 bases short and J 7 bases short, with 15 bases between. This chain's CDR3 is CASRETGVVGYTF. The CDR3 DNA sequence: TGTGCCAGTAGAGAGACGGGGGTTGTTGGCTACACCTTC.

The V and J genes are TRBV6-5 and TRBJ1-5; possibly TRBD1 for D (5 bases). The CDR3 is 14 amino acids. Trimming took off 8 bases at V and 3 bases at J, with 14 bases between the two ends. Germline lookup yields CDR1 MNHEY and CDR2 SVGAGI. CDR3 region: CASLGTSINQPQHF. CDR3 sequence (DNA): TGTGCCAGCCTAGGGACGAGCATCAATCAGCCCCAGCATTTT.

The V gene is TRBV9, the J gene TRBJ2-1; maybe TRBD1 (5 bases). With 4 bases removed from V and 5 bases from J, the gap between germline ends came to 7 bases. Germline V gives CDR1 SGDLS, CDR2 YYNGEE. The CDR3 sequence is 12 residues long. This CDR3 reads CASSPQDNEQFF. The CDR3 DNA is TGTGCCAGCAGCCCACAGGACAATGAGCAGTTCTTC.

The chain couples TRBV6-6 to TRBJ2-1, with TRBD1 identical over 11 bases. Unmatched junction bases numbered 7, after V lost 8 bases and J lost 7 bases. Germline values: CDR1 MNHNY, CDR2 SVGAGI (reference sequence). The CDR3 contains 14 residues. CDR3 in amino acids: CASSSGTGGNEQFF. The CDR3 DNA follows: TGTGCCAGCTCGTCCGGGACAGGGGGAAATGAGCAGTTCTTC.

The chain links TRBV5-8 to TRBJ2-1; the match to TRBD2 covers 10 bases. CDR1 is SGHTS and CDR2 is YDEGEE in the germline V gene. V lost 2 bases, J lost 4 bases, and 6 bases stayed unmatched. The CDR3 runs to 16 residues. The CDR3 DNA reads TGTGCCAGCAGCTTATGGACTAGCGGTCCTTACAATGAGCAGTTCTTC. It yields the protein CASSLWTSGPYNEQFF.

The chain is built from TRBV5-1 and TRBJ2-7, with unresolved D. CDR1 is SGHRS, CDR2 YFSETQ, per germline. CDR3 length: 13 residues. V lost 7 bases to trimming and J lost 6 bases, with 17 bases between them. CDR3 residues: CASRWQAGGEQYF. The CDR3 DNA reads as TGCGCCAGCCGGTGGCAGGCTGGCGGCGAGCAGTACTTC.

The rearrangement joins TRBV18 to TRBJ2-7, with a possible D match to TRBD1 (6 bases). CDR3 length: 13 amino acids. The V gene lost 0 bases and the J gene lost 7 bases, with 10 bases spanning the gap. Germline assignment: CDR1 KGHSH and CDR2 LQKENI. The CDR3 region has the DNA TGTGCCAGCTCACCACCGTCTACAGGGGAGCAGTACTTC. Encoded protein: CASSPPSTGEQYF.

The chain carries TRBV2 and TRBJ1-4, with 8 bases matching TRBD1. Germline V gene data show CDR1 as SNHLY and CDR2 as FYNNEI. J lost 4 bases, V lost 4 bases, and 5 bases had no gene match. The CDR3 is 15 residues long. CDR3 coding DNA: TGTGCCAGCAGTGTGACGACAGGGGTTAATGAAAAACTGTTTTTT. It is translated as CASSVTTGVNEKLFF.

This rearrangement joins TRBV27 to TRBJ1-5; the match to TRBD1 covers 7 bases. V lost 6 bases and J lost 7; bases outside the gene matches: 3. CDR1 is MNHEY, CDR2 SMNVEV, per germline (reference sequence). The CDR3 totals 12 residues. CDR3 DNA sequence: TGTGCCAGCAGCGCAGGGGGACAGCCCCAGCATTTT. Encoded protein: CASSAGGQPQHF.

V is TRBV18 and J is TRBJ1-1, with 10 nucleotides matching TRBD1. J gave up 1 base and V 3 bases, and 2 bases lay outside the gene matches. The V gene's germline CDR1 is KGHSH and CDR2 LQKENI. This CDR3 is 15 amino acids long. The CDR3 DNA sequence: TGTGCCAGCTCACCGACAGGGGGCCCGAACACTGAAGCTTTCTTT. Protein sequence: CASSPTGGPNTEAFF.